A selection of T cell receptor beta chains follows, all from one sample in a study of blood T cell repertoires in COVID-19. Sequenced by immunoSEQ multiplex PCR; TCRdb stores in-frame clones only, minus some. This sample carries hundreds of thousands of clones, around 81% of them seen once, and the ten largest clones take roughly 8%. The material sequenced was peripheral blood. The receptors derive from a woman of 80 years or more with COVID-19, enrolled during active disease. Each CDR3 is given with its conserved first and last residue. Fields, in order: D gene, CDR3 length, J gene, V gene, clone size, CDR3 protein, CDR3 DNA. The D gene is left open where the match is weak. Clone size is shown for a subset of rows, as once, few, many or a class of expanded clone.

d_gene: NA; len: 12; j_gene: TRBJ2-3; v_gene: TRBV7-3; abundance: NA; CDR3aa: CASSLSGDTQYF; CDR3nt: TGTGCCAGCAGCTTAAGCGGGGATACGCAGTATTTT
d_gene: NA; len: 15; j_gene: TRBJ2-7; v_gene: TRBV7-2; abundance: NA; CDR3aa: CASSLAEAQGREQYF; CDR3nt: TGTGCCAGCAGCTTAGCCGAGGCGCAGGGCCGCGAGCAGTACTTC
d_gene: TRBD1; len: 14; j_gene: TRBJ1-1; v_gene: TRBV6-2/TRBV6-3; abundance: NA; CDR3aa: CASSTDRGDTEAFF; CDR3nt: TGTGCCAGCAGTACTGACAGGGGGGACACTGAAGCTTTCTTT
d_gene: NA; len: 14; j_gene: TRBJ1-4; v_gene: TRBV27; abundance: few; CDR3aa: CASRRGEPNEKLFF; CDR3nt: TGTGCCAGCAGACGGGGGGAACCTAATGAAAAACTGTTTTTT
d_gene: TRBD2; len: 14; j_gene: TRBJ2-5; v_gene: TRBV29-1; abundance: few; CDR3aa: CSVVGAGGGETQYF; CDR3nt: TGCAGCGTTGTAGGTGCGGGAGGAGGGGAGACCCAGTACTTC
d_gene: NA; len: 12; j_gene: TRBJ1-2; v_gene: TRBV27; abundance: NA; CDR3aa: CASSNRAYGYTF; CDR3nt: TGTGCCAGCAGTAACAGGGCCTATGGCTACACCTTC
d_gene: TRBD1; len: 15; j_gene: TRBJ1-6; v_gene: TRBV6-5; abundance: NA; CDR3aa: CASSLDRAPNSPLHF; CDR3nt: TGTGCCAGCAGTCTGGACAGGGCTCCTAATTCACCCCTCCACTTT
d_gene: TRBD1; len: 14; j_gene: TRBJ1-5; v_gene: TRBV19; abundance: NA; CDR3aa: CASSVLGQGGAQHF; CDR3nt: TGTGCCAGTAGTGTTTTGGGACAGGGAGGGGCCCAGCATTTT
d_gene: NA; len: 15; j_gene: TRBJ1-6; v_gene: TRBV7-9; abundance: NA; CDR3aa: CASSLGERENSPLHF; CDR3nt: TGTGCCAGCAGCCTCGGCGAGAGGGAAAATTCACCCCTCCACTTT
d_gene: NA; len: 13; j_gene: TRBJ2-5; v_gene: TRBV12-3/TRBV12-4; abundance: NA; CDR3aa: CASSLDKGKTQYF; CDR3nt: TGTGCCAGCAGTTTAGATAAGGGGAAGACCCAGTACTTC
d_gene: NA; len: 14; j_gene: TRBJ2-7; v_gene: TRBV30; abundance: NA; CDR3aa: CAWSLEGDSYEQYF; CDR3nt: TGTGCCTGGAGTCTGGAAGGGGACTCCTACGAGCAGTACTTC
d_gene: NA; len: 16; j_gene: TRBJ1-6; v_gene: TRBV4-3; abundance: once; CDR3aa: CASSQVPWGGNSPLHF; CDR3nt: TGCGCCAGCAGCCAAGTCCCCTGGGGGGGAAATTCACCCCTCCACTTT
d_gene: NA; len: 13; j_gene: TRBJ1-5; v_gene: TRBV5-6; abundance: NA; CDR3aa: CASSRTANQPQHF; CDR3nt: TGTGCCAGCAGCAGGACAGCCAATCAGCCCCAGCATTTT
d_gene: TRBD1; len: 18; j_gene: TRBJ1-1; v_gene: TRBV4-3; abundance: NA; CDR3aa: CASSPGTGGNALNTEAFF; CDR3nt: TGCGCCAGCAGCCCCGGGACAGGGGGGAATGCATTGAACACTGAAGCTTTCTTT
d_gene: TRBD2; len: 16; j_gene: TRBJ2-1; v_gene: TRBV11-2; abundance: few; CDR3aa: CASSSGLAGGGHEQFF; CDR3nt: TGTGCCAGCAGCTCGGGACTAGCGGGGGGCGGGCATGAGCAGTTCTTC
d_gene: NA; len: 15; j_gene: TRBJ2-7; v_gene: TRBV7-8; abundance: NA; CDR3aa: CASSLQGEGEDEQYF; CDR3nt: TGTGCCAGCAGCCTCCAAGGCGAGGGCGAAGACGAGCAGTACTTC
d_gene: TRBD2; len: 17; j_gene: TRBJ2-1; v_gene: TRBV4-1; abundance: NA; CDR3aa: CASSFLAGPTSYNEQFF; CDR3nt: TGCGCCAGCAGCTTCCTAGCGGGGCCAACATCCTACAATGAGCAGTTCTTC
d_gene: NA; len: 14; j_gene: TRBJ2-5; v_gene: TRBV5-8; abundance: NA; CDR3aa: CATRRGGPQETQYF; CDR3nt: TGTGCCACCCGGCGAGGAGGACCTCAAGAGACCCAGTACTTC
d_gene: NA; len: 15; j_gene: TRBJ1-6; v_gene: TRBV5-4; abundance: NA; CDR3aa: CASSLAPIYNSPLHF; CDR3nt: TGTGCCAGCAGCTTGGCCCCTATTTATAATTCACCCCTCCACTTT
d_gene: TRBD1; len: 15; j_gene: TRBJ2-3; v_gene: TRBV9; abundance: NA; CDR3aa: CASSAPGQGWGTQYF; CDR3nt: TGTGCCAGCAGCGCTCCGGGACAGGGCTGGGGTACGCAGTATTTT
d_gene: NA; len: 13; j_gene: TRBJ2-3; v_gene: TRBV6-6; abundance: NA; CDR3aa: CASSLRTTDTQYF; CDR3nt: TGTGCCAGCAGCCTAAGGACTACAGATACGCAGTATTTT
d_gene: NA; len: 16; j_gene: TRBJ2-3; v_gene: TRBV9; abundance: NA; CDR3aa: CASSVGPYPPTDTQYF; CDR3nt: TGTGCCAGCAGCGTAGGTCCCTATCCACCCACAGATACGCAGTATTTT
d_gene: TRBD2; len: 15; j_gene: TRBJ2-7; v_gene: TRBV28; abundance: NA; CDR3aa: CASSSMGLAVYEQYF; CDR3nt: TGTGCCAGCAGTTCTATGGGACTAGCGGTGTACGAGCAGTACTTC